Below are 18 T cell receptor beta chains sequenced from a single sample in a study of blood T cell repertoires in COVID-19. Measured with immunoSEQ multiplex PCR; TCRdb has only the in-frame clones, and not every one. The sample records about 180,000 clones, 60% to 80% being singletons. The sample taken for sequencing was peripheral blood. Every receptor here comes from a woman in her sixties or seventies with acute or convalescent COVID-19.

This clone was observed once. This rearrangement joins TRBV27 to TRBJ2-1, with D maybe TRBD2 (5 bases). Germline CDR1 is MNHEY and CDR2 is SMNVEV (reference sequence). CDR3 length equals 15 residues. The V and J ends lost 4 bases and 0 bases respectively, with 10 bases between them. The CDR3 spells CASSSSSSSYNEQFF. DNA of the CDR3: TGTGCCAGCAGTTCGTCTAGCAGCTCCTACAATGAGCAGTTCTTC.

This clone was seen only a few times. The chain carries TRBV11-2 and TRBJ2-7, with D possibly matching TRBD2 (5 bases). The CDR3 spans 12 residues. Germline CDR1 reads SGHAT; CDR2 reads FQNNGV. Trimming shortened V by 1 base and J by 9 bases, and 10 bases separated the two germline ends. CDR3 nucleotide sequence: TGTGCCAGCAGCTTAGGGACTCGGGGGCAGTACTTC. Protein product: CASSLGTRGQYF.

The V gene is TRBV4-1, the J gene TRBJ2-2; TRBD1 matches at 10 bases. Germline CDR1 reads MGHRA; CDR2 reads YSYEKL. This CDR3 is built from 17 residues. The V gene end was trimmed by 4 bases and the J gene end by 4 bases; junction bases not matched to a gene: 9. For the CDR3, the DNA is TGCGCCAGCAGCCTATCGACAGGGGGCGGCTTCACCGGGGAGCTGTTTTTT. It is translated as CASSLSTGGGFTGELFF.

The chain uses TRBV7-9 and TRBJ1-1; TRBD1 matches 9 bases. Losses at the gene ends were 5 bases for V and 5 bases for J; bases not matched to a gene: 12. This CDR3 region has 16 residues. From germline, CDR1 is SEHNR and CDR2 FQNEAQ (reference sequence). This CDR3 is CASSPTGGAIGTEAFF. The CDR3 coding sequence is TGTGCCAGCAGCCCAACAGGGGGCGCGATCGGTACTGAAGCTTTCTTT.

The chain recombines TRBV28 with TRBJ2-7, with D perhaps matching TRBD2 (7 bases). The CDR3 is made up of 15 amino acids. V lost 6 bases and J lost 3, with 18 bases in between. Germline loops: CDR1 MDHEN, CDR2 SYDVKM. Here the CDR3 DNA reads TGTGCCAGCAGCCTATCGGGGGGCAGAGACTACGAGCAGTACTTC. Translating it yields CASSLSGGRDYEQYF. Combining the CDR3 with reference TRBV28 and TRBJ2-7 gives the whole variable domain DVKVTQSSRYLVKRTGEKVFLECVQDMDHENMFWYRQDPGLGLRLIYFSYDVKMKEKGDIPEGYSVSREKKERFSLILESASTNQTSMYLCASSLSGGRDYEQYFGPGTRLTVT.

V and J are TRBV10-1 and TRBJ2-7; 7 nucleotides line up with TRBD1. Germline assignment: CDR1 WNHNN and CDR2 SYGVQD (reference sequence). The V segment lost 0 bases and the J segment 3 bases; nucleotides outside the gene matches: 2. This CDR3 spans 14 amino acids. The DNA of the CDR3 is TGCGCCAGCAGTGAGTCTCACAGGGGCTACGAGCAGTACTTC. The encoded protein is CASSESHRGYEQYF.

Written as DNA, the CDR3 is TGTGCCAGTAGTATCGATCTCCGGGACAGGGGGCGACACGAGCAGTACTTC. Translated, it gives CASSIDLRDRGRHEQYF. This chain uses TRBV19 with TRBJ2-7, with TRBD1 identical over 12 bases. The V gene's germline CDR1 is LNHDA and CDR2 SQIVND (reference sequence). This CDR3 is built from 17 residues. Trimming at V came to 3 bases and at J to 5 bases, leaving 11 bases not matched to a gene.

This clone was detected only once. The DNA of the CDR3 is TGCGCCAGCAGCTCCCGGGGTTGGGGCGGGAGGGCCGAAGATACGCAGTATTTT. As protein: CASSSRGWGGRAEDTQYF. The chain links TRBV5-1 to TRBJ2-3; 9 nucleotides agree with TRBD2. CDR1 SGHRS and CDR2 YFSETQ come from the germline V gene. J lost 5 bases, V lost 3 bases, and 16 bases had no gene match. This CDR3 comprises 18 residues. The complete variable domain, with remaining parts taken from reference TRBV5-1 and TRBJ2-3, reads KAGVTQTPRYLIKTRGQQVTLSCSPISGHRSVSWYQQTPGQGLQFLFEYFSETQRNKGNFPGRFSGRQFSNSRSEMNVSTLELGDSALYLCASSSRGWGGRAEDTQYFGPGTRLTVL.

The chain carries TRBV5-4 and TRBJ2-3, with 8 bases that match TRBD2. The CDR3 covers 15 residues. V shed 4 bases and J 4 bases; nucleotides not matched to a gene: 8. Germline lookup yields CDR1 SGHNT and CDR2 YYREEE (reference sequence). In nucleotides, the CDR3 is TGTGCCAGCAGCCAAGCGGGAGTGGGGGCAGATACGCAGTATTTT. It specifies CASSQAGVGADTQYF.

This clone has more than one count but fewer than ten. The V call is TRBV2, the J call TRBJ2-7, with D perhaps matching TRBD1 (6 bases). The germline V gene encodes CDR1 SNHLY and CDR2 FYNNEI. V was pared by 7 bases and J by 7 bases, with 20 bases between. The CDR3 loop spans 14 amino acids. Here the CDR3 DNA reads TGTGCCAGCACCCTCCGGCCAGGGGCGAGGGAGCAGTACTTC. It translates to CASTLRPGAREQYF.

The V and J genes are TRBV7-8 and TRBJ1-5; 10 bases agree with TRBD1. Trimming removed 4 bases from V and 2 bases from J; junction bases left unmatched: 8. From germline, CDR1 is SGHVS and CDR2 FQNEAQ. The CDR3 runs to 17 residues. CDR3 DNA sequence: TGTGCCAGCAGCTCGACCGGGACAGGGGCGGGCAATCAGCCCCAGCATTTT. This encodes CASSSTGTGAGNQPQHF.

The chain joins TRBV10-2 to TRBJ1-6; weak D call: TRBD1 (5 bases). This CDR3 has 16 residues. Trimming removed 0 bases at V and 7 bases at J, with 13 bases between. CDR1 and CDR2 from the germline V gene are WSHSY and SAAADI. CDR3 DNA sequence: TGCGCCAGCAGTGAGTCGGCAGGGACTAAAAATTCACCCCTCCACTTT. Encoded protein: CASSESAGTKNSPLHF.

This chain uses TRBV2 with TRBJ1-2, with D perhaps matching TRBD1 (6 bases). Germline values: CDR1 SNHLY, CDR2 FYNNEI. V was pared by 3 bases and J by 3 bases, with 11 bases between. The CDR3 loop spans 14 amino acids. The CDR3 DNA reads as TGTGCCAGCAGTGAGGGGGGGGCACACTATGGCTACACCTTC. Its protein product is CASSEGGAHYGYTF.

The chain uses TRBV7-3 and TRBJ2-3; D might be TRBD1 (6 bases). Trimming shortened V by 8 bases and J by 4 bases, and 13 bases separated the two germline ends. The germline CDR1 and CDR2 sequences are SGHTA and FQGTGA. There are 13 residues in the CDR3. Here the CDR3 reads CASGGTRSDTQYF. CDR3 DNA sequence: TGTGCCAGCGGGGGCACTAGATCAGATACGCAGTATTTT.

The chain recombines TRBV28 with TRBJ2-7; TRBD1 matches at 9 bases. The V segment lost 8 bases and the J segment 6 bases; nucleotides outside the gene matches: 8. Germline assignment: CDR1 MDHEN and CDR2 SYDVKM. This CDR3 is built from 13 residues. The CDR3 DNA reads TGTGCCAGCGGGGGGACAGGGTGGTCCGAGCAGTACTTC. Its translation: CASGGTGWSEQYF.

The chain uses TRBV6-1 and TRBJ1-6, with D unresolved. The germline gives CDR1 MNHNS, CDR2 SASEGT. This CDR3 region has 13 residues. With 3 bases removed from V and 7 bases from J, the gap between germline ends came to 7 bases. CDR3 bases: TGTGCCAGCAGTGACAGATTCAATTCACCCCTCCACTTT. Translation: CASSDRFNSPLHF.

The chain recombines TRBV10-3 with TRBJ1-1; 7 positions match TRBD1. J gave up 3 bases and V 10 bases, and 8 bases lay outside the gene matches. The CDR3 sequence is 13 residues long. In germline, CDR1 is ENHRY, CDR2 SYGVKD. The CDR3 DNA sequence: TGTGCCACCAGACAGGGTTTGGACACTGAAGCTTTCTTT. Its translation: CATRQGLDTEAFF.

The rearrangement joins TRBV25-1 to TRBJ1-6; no clear D gene. Germline values: CDR1 MGHDK, CDR2 SYGVNS. The CDR3 is 13 amino acids. The germline V and J ends were trimmed by 5 bases and 8 bases, with 10 bases remaining between them. The CDR3 loop reads CASSRVGDSPLHF. For the CDR3, the DNA is TGTGCCAGCAGTAGGGTCGGGGATTCACCCCTCCACTTT.